The clone carrying this T cell receptor (beta chain) has just one count. Antigen unknown. As every portion of the isolated RNA was reverse transcribed, the sequencing read expressed TCRB transcripts. Data came from immunoSEQ multiplex PCR; TCRdb stores just in-frame clones and leaves some out. The table includes around 150,000 clones, roughly 9% detected once. Naive, central memory, regulatory and stem cell-like memory cells within the CD4+ compartment were sorted using CD45RO/CCR7/CD25/CD127/CD95/CD27. CDR1 is LGHNA and CDR2 is YNFKEQ in the germline V gene. With V trimmed by 0 bases and J by 0 bases, 16 bases remained unmatched. There are 21 residues in the CDR3. This record comes from a study of beta chain features in type 1 diabetes. Study in general: The patient and healthy donor groups were comparable for age, gender and cell yields.

Whole-study findings and limits: Type 1 diabetes patients had fewer VDJ junction insertions and more deletions. TCRB CDR3s were moderately but significantly shorter in Type 1 diabetes patients in all four CD4+ subsets. Compared to healthy donors, patients appeared to have naive, central memory and Treg TCRB repertoires that were more alike.

The sequence derives from a woman in her twenties or thirties with type 1 diabetes. This chain joins TRBV4-2 and TRBJ2-3, with 9 bases matching TRBD2. The sample consisted of central memory CD4+ T cells from blood. The CDR3 sequence: CASSQDRKAGGPGLSTDTQYF. In nucleotides, the CDR3 is TGTGCCAGCAGCCAAGATCGAAAGGCGGGAGGGCCTGGCCTTAGCACAGATACGCAGTATTTT.